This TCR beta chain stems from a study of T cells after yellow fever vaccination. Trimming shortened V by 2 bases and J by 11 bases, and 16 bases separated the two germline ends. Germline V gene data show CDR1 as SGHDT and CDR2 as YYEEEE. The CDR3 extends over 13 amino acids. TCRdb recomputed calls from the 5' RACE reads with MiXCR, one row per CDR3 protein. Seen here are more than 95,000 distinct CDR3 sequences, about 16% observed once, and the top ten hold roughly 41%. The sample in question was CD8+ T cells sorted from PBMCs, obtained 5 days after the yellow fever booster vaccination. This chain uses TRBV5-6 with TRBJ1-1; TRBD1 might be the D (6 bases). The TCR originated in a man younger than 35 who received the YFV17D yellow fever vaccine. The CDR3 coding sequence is TGTGCCAGCAGCTTATACAACAGGGAGGGGGCTTTCTTT. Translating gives CASSLYNREGAFF.